These 20 T cell receptor beta chains share one sample of origin, sequenced in a study of T cells in localized non-small cell lung cancer. The protocol was immunoSEQ multiplex PCR, while the TCRdb copy is restricted to in-frame clones and leaves out a portion. The data hold about 24,000 clones, with roughly nine tenths observed a single time. The sequencing used peripheral blood, collected before any cancer treatment. The receptor set was obtained from a man aged 40 to 69 with stage I squamous cell lung carcinoma.

V and J are TRBV18 and TRBJ2-1, with TRBD2 identical over 10 bases. This CDR3 region has 15 residues. Germline V gene lookup returns CDR1 KGHSH and CDR2 LQKENI. J gave up 7 bases and V 3 bases, and 6 bases lay outside the gene matches. CDR3 in DNA: TGTGCCAGCTCACCGCCAGCGGGGGGGCCAAATGAGCAGTTCTTC. Its protein is CASSPPAGGPNEQFF. The variable domain in full, with the rest retrieved from reference TRBV18 and TRBJ2-1, is NAGVMQNPRHLVRRRGQEARLRCSPMKGHSHVYWYRQLPEEGLKFMVYLQKENIIDESGMPKERFSAEFPKEGPSILRIQQVVRGDSAAYFCASSPPAGGPNEQFFGPGTRLTVL.

The rearrangement joins TRBV4-1 to TRBJ2-2, with D possibly being TRBD1 (5 bases). The CDR3 sequence is 14 residues long. V shed 0 bases and J shed 6 bases, with 8 bases lying between them. CDR1 MGHRA and CDR2 YSYEKL come from the germline V gene. The CDR3 loop reads CASSQDLGPGELFF. Here the CDR3 DNA reads TGCGCCAGCAGCCAAGACCTGGGGCCCGGGGAGCTGTTTTTT.

About this clone: Mismatch with germline at one junction end may stem from a read error. V gene TRBV29-1 combines with J gene TRBJ1-2; D possibly corresponds to TRBD1 (5 bases). This CDR3 region has 12 residues. Germline assignment: CDR1 SQVTM and CDR2 ANQGSEA. Here the CDR3 reads CSVANRTYGHTF. CDR3 nucleotides: TGCAGCGTTGCGAACAGGACCTATGGCCACACCTTC.

CDR3 sequence: CASSVGGGAGVAFF. The CDR3 DNA reads as TGTGCCAGCAGCGTAGGAGGGGGAGCAGGAGTGGCTTTCTTT. The V and J genes are TRBV9 and TRBJ1-1; TRBD1 might be the D (6 bases). CDR1 and CDR2 (germline): SGDLS, YYNGEE. Trimming stripped 0 bases from V and 11 bases from J, with 17 bases between. This CDR3 region has 14 residues.

A word on this clone: Additional DNA sequences in this sample encode the identical CDR3. The chain joins TRBV6-6 to TRBJ2-2, with D uncertain. This CDR3 is 13 amino acids long. Trimming removed 5 bases at V and 5 bases at J, with 9 bases between. The germline V gene encodes CDR1 MNHNY and CDR2 SVGAGI (reference sequence). Here the CDR3 reads CASSLTETGELFF. The CDR3 DNA sequence: TGTGCCAGCAGTCTAACCGAGACCGGGGAGCTGTTTTTT.

J is TRBJ2-7 and V is TRBV7-2; the D gene is possibly TRBD2 (6 bases). V gave up 5 bases and J gave up 2 bases, with 13 bases separating them. CDR1 and CDR2 from the germline V gene are SGHTA and FQGNSA. The CDR3 totals 14 residues. The CDR3 protein is CASSPRGSTYEQYF. The CDR3 DNA is TGTGCCAGCAGCCCCCGGGGGTCTACCTACGAGCAGTACTTC.

V and J are TRBV2 and TRBJ2-7; 9 nucleotides align to TRBD1. Germline loops: CDR1 SNHLY, CDR2 FYNNEI. This CDR3 has 15 amino acids. J lost 2 bases, V lost 3 bases, and 5 bases had no gene match. The CDR3 region has the DNA TGTGCCAGCAGTGAGACCGGGACAGGGCCCTACGAGCAGTACTTC. The encoded protein is CASSETGTGPYEQYF.

The V gene is TRBV19, the J gene TRBJ1-3; TRBD1 matches at 7 bases. This CDR3 region has 16 residues. V shed 5 bases and J 0 bases; nucleotides not matched to a gene: 7. The V gene's germline CDR1 is LNHDA and CDR2 SQIVND (reference sequence). For the CDR3, the DNA is TGTGCCAGTAGTGGGCCGGGACAGTTCTCTGGAAACACCATATATTTT. It specifies CASSGPGQFSGNTIYF.

This clone was counted once. The chain joins TRBV2 to TRBJ2-7; D is perhaps TRBD2 (5 bases). The CDR3 covers 15 residues. Deletions cut 5 bases from V and 3 bases from J, with 17 bases between. Germline-derived CDR1 and CDR2 are SNHLY and FYNNEI. CDR3 bases: TGTGCCAGCAGTCCCTGGAGGACGCGTTACTACGAGCAGTACTTC. Amino acid sequence: CASSPWRTRYYEQYF.

V usage is TRBV4-3 and J usage is TRBJ2-2, with D possibly being TRBD1 (6 bases). Germline lookup yields CDR1 LGHNA and CDR2 YSLEER. The V end lost 4 bases, the J end lost 1 base, and 16 bases lay between the germline ends. The CDR3 is 17 residues long. The CDR3 is CASSPYGGGKNTGELFF. The CDR3 nucleotides are TGCGCCAGCAGCCCGTATGGGGGCGGCAAGAACACCGGGGAGCTGTTTTTT.

The CDR3 nucleotides are TGTGCCAGCAGTCCACAGGGCCCTAACTATGGCTACACCTTC. This sequence encodes CASSPQGPNYGYTF. The rearrangement uses TRBV2 and TRBJ1-2, with D perhaps matching TRBD1 (6 bases). The V end was cut by 5 bases, the J end by 0 bases, with 10 bases between. CDR1 is SNHLY, CDR2 FYNNEI, per germline. The CDR3 contains 14 residues.

The V call is TRBV10-1, the J call TRBJ1-1, with no clear D. The V and J ends lost 6 bases and 4 bases respectively, with 15 bases between them. Looked up from germline, CDR1 is WNHNN and CDR2 is SYGVQD (reference sequence). CDR3 length: 14 amino acids. The CDR3 nucleotides read TGCGCCAGCAGCTCAGGACTGGGTATCACTGAAGCTTTCTTT. Protein sequence: CASSSGLGITEAFF.

The chain employs TRBV2 and TRBJ1-1, with D tentatively TRBD1 (5 bases). Trimming removed 7 bases at V and 4 bases at J, with 16 bases between. The CDR3 consists of 14 residues. CDR1 is SNHLY and CDR2 is FYNNEI in the germline V gene. The CDR3 coding sequence is TGTGCCAGCACTGGGGCCTCCAAGGGCACTGAAGCTTTCTTT. As protein: CASTGASKGTEAFF.

The J gene is TRBJ2-7, the V gene TRBV6-1; a weak D match, TRBD2 (7 bases). The CDR3 is made up of 15 amino acids. In germline, CDR1 is MNHNS, CDR2 SASEGT. The V and J ends lost 6 bases and 6 bases respectively, with 21 bases between them. CDR3 DNA: TGTGCCAGCAGACGCGAGCGGGACACTATATCCGAGCAGTACTTC. Protein: CASRRERDTISEQYF.

DNA of the CDR3: TGCGCCAGCAGCCCCTCAAGGGTAGCGGGGGAGGAGACCCAGTACTTC. Translation: CASSPSRVAGEETQYF. This chain uses TRBV4-1 with TRBJ2-5; TRBD2 aligns across 9 bases. The CDR3 runs to 16 residues. The germline V gene has CDR1 MGHRA and CDR2 YSYEKL. Germline trimming cut 4 bases from V and 5 bases from J; bases unmatched to any gene: 11.

This rearrangement joins TRBV7-9 to TRBJ2-7, with TRBD1 matching 9 bases. Trimming took 7 bases from V and 3 from J; bases not matched to a gene: 13. The CDR3 runs 16 residues. CDR1 SEHNR and CDR2 FQNEAQ come from the germline V gene (reference sequence). The CDR3 nucleotides are TGTGCCAGCACCACTACAGGGGGCCAAGGGTACTACGAGCAGTACTTC. It specifies CASTTTGGQGYYEQYF. Filled out from reference TRBV7-9 and TRBJ2-7, the complete variable domain reads DTGVSQNPRHKITKRGQNVTFRCDPISEHNRLYWYRQTLGQGPEFLTYFQNEAQLEKSRLLSDRFSAERPKGSFSTLEIQRTEQGDSAMYLCASTTTGGQGYYEQYFGPGTRLTVT.

This clone is a singleton in its sample. This chain uses TRBV6-6 with TRBJ2-5, with D possibly TRBD1 on 6 matching bases. The CDR3 runs to 13 residues. The germline V and J ends were trimmed by 6 bases and 5 bases, with 13 bases remaining between them. Germline V CDR1 and CDR2: MNHNY, SVGAGI (reference sequence). In DNA form, the CDR3 reads TGTGCCAGCAGCGGTATCAGGGGTGAGACCCAGTACTTC. Amino acid sequence: CASSGIRGETQYF.

The chain has TRBV18 and TRBJ2-1, with a tentative D call TRBD1 (5 bases). Germline V CDR1 and CDR2: KGHSH, LQKENI. This CDR3 is 13 amino acids long. The V gene lost 4 bases and the J gene lost 5 bases, with 9 bases spanning the gap. As DNA, the CDR3 is TGTGCCAGCTCACTAGACAGAAACAATGAGCAGTTCTTC. It yields the protein CASSLDRNNEQFF.

The chain employs TRBV30 and TRBJ2-7, with D possibly being TRBD2 (5 bases). The germline V gene encodes CDR1 GTSNPN and CDR2 SVGIG (reference sequence). V lost 3 bases to trimming and J lost 4 bases, with 13 bases between them. The CDR3 length is 13 residues. For the CDR3, the DNA is TGTGCCTGGAGCGGCGGGTTCAGGTACGAGCAGTACTTC. Its translation: CAWSGGFRYEQYF.

CDR3 loop: CASSENSGGVYEQYF. CDR3 bases: TGTGCCAGCAGCGAGAATAGCGGGGGGGTCTACGAGCAGTACTTC. The V gene is TRBV7-9, the J gene TRBJ2-7; 11 positions agree with TRBD2. The germline V gene has CDR1 SEHNR and CDR2 FQNEAQ (reference sequence). The CDR3 consists of 15 residues. V lost 5 bases, J lost 3 bases, and 6 bases stayed unmatched.